Shown below are 26 T cell receptor beta chains from a single sample sequenced in a study of blood T cell repertoires in COVID-19. Profiling relied on immunoSEQ multiplex PCR, and the TCRdb table lists in-frame clones only, not all of them. Of about 260,000 clones in the sample, approximately 89% were seen once. The sequenced material came from peripheral blood. Every receptor here comes from a woman between 65 and 79 years old with COVID-19, enrolled during active disease.

The rearrangement joins TRBV18 to TRBJ1-1, with D possibly being TRBD1 (6 bases). CDR3 size: 14 residues. V lost 3 bases and J 2 bases, leaving 10 bases between the germline ends. CDR1 and CDR2 (germline): KGHSH, LQKENI. The CDR3 DNA reads TGTGCCAGCTCACCCAGACAGGCAAACACTGAAGCTTTCTTT. It yields the protein CASSPRQANTEAFF.

The V and J genes are TRBV12-3 or TRBV12-4 and TRBJ2-5; no clear D. The CDR3 contains 11 residues. Trimming shortened V by 4 bases and J by 3 bases, and 3 bases separated the two germline ends. The CDR3 sequence: CASSSKETQYF. The CDR3 bases are TGTGCCAGCAGTTCCAAAGAGACCCAGTACTTC.

This chain connects TRBV28 to TRBJ2-2; no reliable D call. Germline V CDR1 and CDR2: MDHEN, SYDVKM. This CDR3 contains 13 residues. Deletions cut 6 bases from V and 4 bases from J, with 9 bases between. CDR3: CASRVTGTGELFF. In nucleotides, the CDR3 is TGTGCCAGCAGGGTTACGGGCACCGGGGAGCTGTTTTTT.

This clone was seen a handful of times. V usage is TRBV7-2 and J usage is TRBJ2-7, with 12 bases that match TRBD2. The CDR3 runs 18 residues. J lost 0 bases, V lost 2 bases, and 8 bases had no gene match. Germline CDR1 is SGHTA and CDR2 is FQGNSA. CDR3 nucleotides: TGTGCCAGCAGCTTATCCTCCGGGACTAGCGGGTTCTCCTACGAGCAGTACTTC. Protein sequence: CASSLSSGTSGFSYEQYF.

The chain uses TRBV5-1 and TRBJ1-1; 10 bases are a match to TRBD1. The CDR3 consists of 13 residues. J lost 9 bases, V lost 4 bases, and 6 bases had no gene match. Germline CDR1 and CDR2: SGHRS and YFSETQ. The CDR3 here is CASSEGTGEKAFF. The CDR3 nucleotides are TGCGCCAGCAGCGAGGGGACAGGGGAAAAAGCTTTCTTT.

This clone was observed a single time. This chain connects TRBV30 to TRBJ1-1; possible D gene TRBD1, 6 bases. Trimming stripped 2 bases from V and 1 base from J, with 17 bases between. Germline CDR1 reads GTSNPN; CDR2 reads SVGIG (reference sequence). The CDR3 consists of 16 residues. The CDR3 protein is CAWSPKKPGQNTEAFF. In DNA, the CDR3 is TGTGCCTGGAGTCCAAAGAAACCGGGACAGAACACTGAAGCTTTCTTT.

The chain couples TRBV9 to TRBJ1-1; D is unclear. Deletions cut 4 bases from V and 0 bases from J, with 10 bases between. Per germline, CDR1 SGDLS and CDR2 YYNGEE. The CDR3 is 14 amino acids. The CDR3 sequence: CASSITGVNTEAFF. For the CDR3, the DNA is TGTGCCAGCAGCATCACCGGGGTGAACACTGAAGCTTTCTTT. Full variable domain (remainder filled in from reference TRBV9 and TRBJ1-1): DSGVTQTPKHLITATGQRVTLRCSPRSGDLSVYWYQQSLDQGLQFLIQYYNGEERAKGNILERFSAQQFPDLHSELNLSSLELGDSALYFCASSITGVNTEAFFGQGTRLTVV.

This chain joins TRBV4-1 and TRBJ1-1; D ambiguous. Trimming took 6 bases from V and 1 from J, leaving 9 bases between them. Looked up from germline, CDR1 is MGHRA and CDR2 is YSYEKL. The CDR3 has 13 residues. CDR3 nucleotide sequence: TGCGCCAGCAGGATAACAGAGAACACTGAAGCTTTCTTT. Protein sequence: CASRITENTEAFF.

The CDR3 nucleotides are TGTGCCAGCAGCCAAGACCTGGGGGCGGCGGGCCGATCCTACGAGCAGTACTTC. Translating gives CASSQDLGAAGRSYEQYF. The V and J genes are TRBV4-2 and TRBJ2-7; D possibly corresponds to TRBD1 (6 bases). The ends were cut back, 0 bases at V and 1 base at J, with 19 bases in the middle. The CDR3 has 18 residues. CDR1 is LGHNA, CDR2 YNFKEQ, per germline.

V gene TRBV7-9 combines with J gene TRBJ1-5; perhaps TRBD1 as D (5 bases). Germline V gene sequence: CDR1 SEHNR, CDR2 FQNEAQ (reference sequence). The CDR3 length is 16 residues. The V end was cut by 1 base, the J end by 3 bases, with 13 bases between. The CDR3 here is CASSLGVGGDNQPQHF. The CDR3 region has the DNA TGTGCCAGCAGCTTAGGGGTCGGGGGTGACAATCAGCCCCAGCATTTT.

As DNA, the CDR3 is TGTGCCATCACGGACAGCCGATCCTCCTACGAGCAGTACTTC. Its protein is CAITDSRSSYEQYF. The gene calls are TRBV28 and TRBJ2-7; the D gene is possibly TRBD1 (6 bases). The V end was cut by 10 bases, the J end by 0 bases, with 16 bases between. The CDR3 length is 14 residues. Germline values: CDR1 MDHEN, CDR2 SYDVKM.

The rearrangement links TRBV14 to TRBJ2-2; TRBD2 aligns across 9 bases. Germline CDR1 SGHDN, CDR2 FVKESK. This CDR3 contains 16 residues. The ends lost 3 bases at V and 7 bases at J; junction bases unmatched: 9. CDR3 nucleotides: TGTGCCAGCAGCCATAGCGGGAGACTTTCCATCGGGGAGCTGTTTTTT. Protein product: CASSHSGRLSIGELFF.

V and J are TRBV20-1 and TRBJ2-7; tentative D call: TRBD1 (6 bases). Germline V CDR1 and CDR2: DFQATT, SNEGSKA (reference sequence). V was trimmed by 3 bases and J by 4 bases, leaving 16 bases between them. The CDR3 contains 14 residues. The CDR3 nucleotides read TGCAGTGCTAGTACCCCGGGACACCTATACGAGCAGTACTTC. This gives the protein CSASTPGHLYEQYF.

J is TRBJ2-7 and V is TRBV5-1; no clear D gene. V shed 4 bases and J shed 0 bases, with 8 bases lying between them. Germline V gene data show CDR1 as SGHRS and CDR2 as YFSETQ. CDR3 length equals 13 residues. DNA for the CDR3: TGCGCCAGCAGCCAGGCAAGCTCCTACGAGCAGTACTTC. Translation: CASSQASSYEQYF.

CDR3 bases: TGTGCCAGCTCACCAAGGCTAGCGGGAGAAGAGACCCAGTACTTC. Translating gives CASSPRLAGEETQYF. The chain uses TRBV18 and TRBJ2-5; 10 nucleotides line up with TRBD2. CDR3 length: 15 residues. CDR1 is KGHSH and CDR2 is LQKENI in the germline V gene. J gave up 3 bases and V 2 bases, and 3 bases lay outside the gene matches.

V usage is TRBV29-1 and J usage is TRBJ1-4; the D gene is possibly TRBD1 (6 bases). CDR3 length equals 12 residues. V was shortened by 7 bases and J by 8 bases, with 14 bases between the two germline ends. The germline CDR1 and CDR2 sequences are SQVTM and ANQGSEA. CDR3 in amino acids: CSAEDSEEKLFF. The CDR3 DNA is TGCAGCGCCGAGGACAGTGAGGAAAAACTGTTTTTT.

The chain couples TRBV28 to TRBJ2-5; 11 nucleotides agree with TRBD2. This CDR3 region has 14 residues. V was clipped by 5 bases and J by 4 bases; unmatched bases: 3. From germline, CDR1 is MDHEN and CDR2 SYDVKM. This CDR3 is CASSLAGGGETQYF. For the CDR3, the DNA is TGTGCCAGCAGTCTAGCGGGAGGTGGAGAGACCCAGTACTTC.

The chain recombines TRBV7-8 with TRBJ1-1; TRBD1 aligns across 8 bases. This CDR3 comprises 15 residues. Germline CDR1 and CDR2: SGHVS and FQNEAQ. V gave up 1 base and J gave up 0 bases; unmatched junction bases: 1. Here the CDR3 reads CASSLDRGVNTEAFF. In DNA, the CDR3 is TGTGCCAGCAGCTTAGACAGGGGGGTGAACACTGAAGCTTTCTTT.

Details on this clone: This same CDR3 is encoded by further DNA sequences in the sample. V is TRBV18 and J is TRBJ2-1; 13 bases are shared with TRBD2. CDR1 is KGHSH and CDR2 is LQKENI in the germline V gene. There are 15 residues in the CDR3. Losses at the gene ends were 2 bases for V and 5 bases for J; bases not matched to a gene: 0. The CDR3 DNA sequence: TGTGCCAGCTCACCAGGGACTAGCGGGAACAATGAGCAGTTCTTC. Translation gives CASSPGTSGNNEQFF. Combining the CDR3 with reference TRBV18 and TRBJ2-1 gives the whole variable domain NAGVMQNPRHLVRRRGQEARLRCSPMKGHSHVYWYRQLPEEGLKFMVYLQKENIIDESGMPKERFSAEFPKEGPSILRIQQVVRGDSAAYFCASSPGTSGNNEQFFGPGTRLTVL.

The chain links TRBV20-1 to TRBJ2-7; 7 bases agree with TRBD2. CDR3 length: 17 residues. In germline, CDR1 is DFQATT, CDR2 SNEGSKA (reference sequence). V lost 3 bases, J lost 3 bases, and 17 bases stayed unmatched. The CDR3 sequence: CSASRLFRLAELYEQYF. The CDR3, as DNA: TGCAGTGCTAGTAGGCTATTCCGACTAGCTGAGCTCTACGAGCAGTACTTC.

The rearrangement joins TRBV6-2 or TRBV6-3 to TRBJ2-3; D remains ambiguous. Between the trimmed V and J ends, which lost 4 bases and 4 bases, there was a span of 18 bases. The CDR3 covers 16 residues. Germline values: CDR1 MNHEY, CDR2 SVGEGT. Here the CDR3 DNA reads TGTGCCAGCAGTTTCATTTCAGTTCTCGTTCCAGATACGCAGTATTTT. This encodes CASSFISVLVPDTQYF.

This chain joins TRBV4-3 and TRBJ2-1, with D tentatively TRBD1 (6 bases). This CDR3 comprises 16 residues. Trimming cost V 5 bases and J 7 bases, with 21 bases left between them. CDR1 LGHNA and CDR2 YSLEER come from the germline V gene. The CDR3 loop reads CASSWKDSGARNEQFF. The DNA of the CDR3 is TGCGCCAGCAGCTGGAAGGACAGTGGGGCGAGGAATGAGCAGTTCTTC.

In regard to this clone: The same CDR3 arises from other DNA sequences in this sample as well. The chain couples TRBV6-6 to TRBJ2-7; 8 bases line up with TRBD2. Trimming at V came to 6 bases and at J to 3 bases, leaving 7 bases not matched to a gene. This CDR3 has 14 residues. Germline lookup yields CDR1 MNHNY and CDR2 SVGAGI (reference sequence). The CDR3 sequence is CASSLLAENYEQYF. CDR3 coding DNA: TGTGCCAGCAGCCTACTAGCGGAGAACTACGAGCAGTACTTC.

The chain carries TRBV7-9 and TRBJ2-3, with D unclear. The V and J ends lost 0 bases and 12 bases respectively, with 16 bases between them. The length of the CDR3 is 14 residues. Germline V gives CDR1 SEHNR, CDR2 FQNEAQ (reference sequence). Here the CDR3 DNA reads TGTGCCAGCAGCTTAGCCTCCCCCGGGTTTGAACAGTATTTT. Translating gives CASSLASPGFEQYF.

This chain uses TRBV9 with TRBJ1-5, with 10 nucleotides matching TRBD1. Germline CDR1 reads SGDLS; CDR2 reads YYNGEE. V shed 5 bases, J shed 9 bases, and the junction held 11 bases outside the gene matches. CDR3 size: 15 residues. The CDR3 region is CASRPGTGAMGPQHF. Written as DNA, the CDR3 is TGTGCCAGCAGACCCGGGACAGGGGCCATGGGGCCCCAGCATTTT.

The chain carries TRBV4-1 and TRBJ2-1; tentative D call: TRBD2 (8 bases). CDR1 MGHRA and CDR2 YSYEKL come from the germline V gene. There are 15 residues in the CDR3. Trimming cost V 0 bases and J 8 bases, with 14 bases left between them. The CDR3, as DNA: TGCGCCAGCAGCCAAGACAGGGGGACTAGGGATGAGCAGTTCTTC. Translated, it gives CASSQDRGTRDEQFF.